This TCR beta chain comes out of a study of T cell responses to AZD1222 COVID-19 vaccine. Libraries were prepared by immunoSEQ multiplex PCR; TCRdb keeps only in-frame clonotypes and omits some of them. Among more than 85,000 clones listed, about 85% were seen once. CDR1 and CDR2 from the germline V gene are MNHEY and SVGAGI. CDR3 size: 15 residues. Trimming removed 0 bases from V and 8 bases from J, with 11 bases in between. Study-level findings and limits: Spike-specific TCR breadth and depth both grew after two AZD1222 doses. Donors were chiefly white British, with a greater number of females, and clonal diversity was perhaps underestimated. Close to half of all spike-specific TCRs reportedly target regions of the variants that are unmutated.

Comments on this clone: The antigen remains undetermined.

Sequences were derived from peripheral blood, sampled on day 0 of AZD1222 vaccination. The receptor's source is an adult in good health. The rearrangement joins TRBV6-5 to TRBJ2-6; D call uncertain. The CDR3 coding sequence is TGTGCCAGCAGTTACTCGCGGCAGTTCTCCAACGTCCTGACTTTC. Translating it yields CASSYSRQFSNVLTF.